The clone carrying this T cell receptor (beta chain) appeared many times. The antigen is unknown. The data were obtained in a study of human T cells and chemical hapten exposure. Study context: TCR yields per sample varied mostly from small pooled library volume differences.

Time point of the sample: patch test 3, about 24 weeks after DPC sensitization. The treatment here: therapeutic diphenylcyclopropenone sensitization with weekly scalp DPC. Unfractionated whole blood was the source of the extracted total RNA. In TCRdb, the RACE reads were re-called with MiXCR into one record per CDR3 protein. Among more than 80,000 distinct CDR3 sequences, about a tenth were seen once, and the ten largest hold more than 3%. Study findings and constraints: Because all patients had alopecia, their immune responses might differ from healthy ones.

This CDR3 is built from 15 residues. The ends lost 4 bases at V and 0 bases at J; junction bases unmatched: 4. Germline V gene data show CDR1 as KGHSH and CDR2 as LQKENI. The starting material was whole blood, obtained in connection with sensitization to the hapten diphenylcyclopropenone (DPC). V and J are TRBV18 and TRBJ2-3, with 7 bases identical to TRBD1. The clonotype comes from a woman aged 50 to 65 with alopecia areata. Some clones in this sample may be carry-over from other donors' samples. The CDR3 here is CASSQTGLSTDTQYF. The CDR3 nucleotides are TGTGCCAGCTCACAGACAGGGCTTAGCACAGATACGCAGTATTTT. Using reference TRBV18 and TRBJ2-3 for the parts outside the CDR3, the full variable domain is NAGVMQNPRHLVRRRGQEARLRCSPMKGHSHVYWYRQLPEEGLKFMVYLQKENIIDESGMPKERFSAEFPKEGPSILRIQQVVRGDSAAYFCASSQTGLSTDTQYFGPGTRLTVL.